One TCR beta chain is described in this entry. Its specificity is not known. The entry originates in a study of cytomegalovirus exposure and HLA in healthy donors. Study-wide background: Among 150 million to 200 million T cells, an earlier analysis found 90 million to 130 million unique TCR beta sequences.

The study, taken as a whole, reports: Reported results showed that the classifier diagnosed cytomegalovirus status with high specificity and sensitivity. A missense DCLRE1C variant was associated with V- and J-gene trimming of TCR beta chains in a later analysis, and an independent cohort replicated the association. Several V segments, TRBV6-2 and TRBV6-3 among them, could not be told apart and were dropped.

The V gene end was trimmed by 5 bases and the J gene end by 0 bases; junction bases not matched to a gene: 6. CDR3 length: 17 amino acids. Per germline, CDR1 MNHEY and CDR2 SMNVEV (reference sequence). The PCR made use of 60 Vbeta and 13 Jbeta primers. This table comes from immunoSEQ multiplex PCR, and its TCRdb copy is limited to in-frame clones, with some not included. The sample has around 170,000 clones, roughly 80% seen once; the top ten hold 5% to 7%. Sequencing was performed on PBMCs. The receptor comes from a man aged 35 to 55 in good health and CMV-seronegative. V gene TRBV27 combines with J gene TRBJ2-1, with TRBD2 matching over 11 bases. CDR3 sequence reads: CASSRGLAGYSYNEQFF. The CDR3 coding sequence is TGTGCCAGCAGTAGAGGACTAGCGGGCTACTCCTACAATGAGCAGTTCTTC.